This TCR beta chain was obtained from a study of cytomegalovirus exposure and HLA in healthy donors (dated by TCRdb to the late 2010s). Regarding the research as a whole: An earlier analysis of roughly 610 of the donors reported about 280 Gb of sequence data and 100 million to 120 million unique TCR beta sequences obtained from about 200 million T cells. An early release that covered 640 HLA-typed donors contained around 300 gigabases of sequencing data and tens of millions of unique TCR sequences. The genetic ancestry cluster associated with self-reported Caucasian donors included around four fifths of the roughly 400 genotyped donors. The study aimed to test whether cataloging public T cell receptors could reveal signatures of past pathogen exposure. The T cell repertoires of several hundred subjects were profiled by immunosequencing and related to cytomegalovirus serostatus. A separate validation cohort of 90 to 150 different subjects was used in addition to the approximately 640-subject first cohort. To predict cytomegalovirus infection status, the study combined high-throughput TCR immunosequencing, statistical association of individual TCRs with disease status, and machine learning. To study patterns of TCR occurrence, a later analysis re-analyzed previously published TCR beta repertoires from under 750 donors and added high-resolution HLA genotyping. In the later analysis, no new phenotypic data were used to find candidate immune exposures; instead, reliance was placed on TCR beta sequences and their occurrence across donors. To decide whether each TCR beta V gene segment behaved as functional or pseudogenic, an earlier analysis of approximately 620 of the donors relied on high-throughput TCR beta sequencing. Donor age, sex, ethnicity and CMV serostatus were compiled together with the repertoire data. A later genetic analysis took genome-wide SNP genotypes for about 65% of the roughly 670 donors and used that subset as a discovery cohort. All discovery cohort repertoires had been generated using a single sequencing platform. Class I and class II HLA loci were covered by the typing at four-digit resolution. The number of donors typed differed by locus, with 629-630 for A, B, C, DRB1 and DQB1, more than 500 for DQA1, 600 to 610 for DPA1, and some 440 for DPB1. Four to six DR-DQ haplotypes were handled as single units for association and clustering because linkage in the cohort was strong. Among about 410 genotyped donors of the cohort, an average of around 220,000 unique TCR beta nucleotide sequences was sequenced per donor, of which 15% to 20% were non-productive. What the work shows at the level of the full study, not this receptor alone: V-gene and J-gene trimming of TCR beta chains was associated with a missense DCLRE1C variant in a later genetic analysis, and the association was replicated in an independent cohort. A later analysis found that HLA-associated TCR beta chains were more clonally expanded and had lower generation probabilities than equally common non-associated chains. In vitro tests confirmed that a few of the cytomegalovirus-associated TCR beta chains recognize cytomegalovirus antigens. A later analysis reported that several top co-occurrence clusters appeared linked to parvovirus B19, influenza, CMV and Epstein-Barr virus. The authors suggested that the approach could potentially be generalized to other disease states and immunological phenotypes. In this cohort, only TCR beta chains were sequenced, and detectable features were limited by the absence of alpha or paired-chain data. A further reported finding was that TCR beta sequences accurately predicted the HLA-A and HLA-B alleles for most subjects in the first cohort. Because counts were too low, about 17 rarely observed V segments, including chromosome 9 orphons, were excluded from the earlier analysis of some 590 of the donors. Some IMGT-functional V segments, including TRBV6-2 and TRBV6-3, could not be told apart with the 87-base-pair reads, so those segments were excluded. A group of highly shared sequence variants was considered likely to be a technical artifact of the sequencing pipeline. Assigning TCR associations to individual alleles was difficult when HLA alleles, especially DR and DQ, strongly co-occurred. While some public TCRs were present in many individuals, most TCR sequences turned up only very rarely across donors. Compared with the 666-donor mean, donors in an Asian-associated ancestry cluster had fewer N-insertions in productive TCRs, according to a later genetic analysis. The study listed 150 to 200 TCR beta chains as associated with cytomegalovirus. At a false discovery rate of 0.05, a later analysis linked around 15,000 TCR beta sequences to specific HLA alleles. HLA typing was unavailable for some donors at each locus, so association tests used only the typed subset. Cytomegalovirus status was reported to be diagnosed by the classifier with high specificity and sensitivity in both the original and validation cohorts. A later analysis found that most CMV-associated TCR beta chains appeared HLA-restricted, with HLA associations seemingly driven largely by CMV exposure. For the cohort, immune exposure information was limited to CMV serostatus. Correlated functional status among segregating V segments might reflect linkage disequilibrium, but an unknown experimental factor could not be ruled out. Presence/absence analyses assumed roughly uniform sequencing depth across donors, an assumption that may not hold. Broadly in line with IMGT annotations, most TCR beta V segments showed up in productive rearrangements about 87% or about 30% of the time in an earlier analysis of 587 of the donors. In a later analysis, TCR association rates were found to vary across HLA loci, with the most associated TCRs seen for DRB1 alleles and the fewest for HLA-C alleles.

The cohort was made up of roughly 670 healthy bone marrow donors. All cohort members were sampled while nominally healthy, although unrecorded immune exposures were likely present. The donor tested CMV seropositive and was one of the 289 seropositive cohort members. Every donor gave a peripheral blood sample, and the peripheral blood mononuclear cells from that sample were used for TCR beta sequencing. Genomic DNA extraction from the blood cell samples was performed with the Qiagen DNeasy Blood Extraction Kit. Of note for this clone: Its cognate antigen has yet to be identified. No base quality information exists; no much larger clone differs at one position.

The library was produced with the immunoSEQ multiplex PCR assay. A mixture of 60 forward primers for TCR Vbeta segments and 13 reverse primers for TCR Jbeta segments was used in the multiplex PCR. The CDR3 region of rearranged TCR beta genes was amplified from genomic DNA by a multiplex PCR assay. Amplified TCR beta libraries were sequenced as 87-base-pair reads on the Illumina HiSeq System. As for the authors' bioinformatics: A later analysis counted tens of millions of unique TCR beta chains across the 700 or so repertoires, and around 9.9 million of these chains were shared by at least two donors. Raw reads were error-corrected and collapsed into unique sequences by a nearest-neighbor algorithm in which closely related sequences were merged to remove PCR and sequencing errors. V, D and J gene segments were assigned by aligning CDR3 sequences to IMGT reference sequences. For a sequence to be retained, a match of at least six nucleotides to both a V gene segment and a J gene segment was required. A rearrangement counted as productive if the CDR3 had no stop codons and remained in frame with V and J, and every other rearrangement counted as non-productive. CDR3 was defined by IMGT convention, running from the second conserved V-encoded cysteine to the conserved J-encoded phenylalanine. The earlier analysis of 587 of the donors excluded any sequence lacking an unambiguous match to a single V gene segment. In an earlier analysis of some 590 of the donors, a V segment was called functional when productive rearrangements were above 56.7%, and segregating when the standard deviation between donors exceeded 5%. A statistical classification framework was built to diagnose cytomegalovirus status from the catalog of TCR beta chain sequences. V and J gene assignment, in a later analysis, came from comparing TCR nucleotide sequences with IMGT/GENE-DB human TR gene sequences. The TCRdist pipeline was used in a later analysis to assign CDR3 sequences and most-parsimonious VDJ recombination scenarios. In a later analysis, each TCR beta chain was defined by its CDR3 amino acid sequence together with its V-gene family, and reads without a unique V-gene family were excluded. In a later analysis, approximately 590 highly shared, low-generation-probability nucleotide sequences were removed to address suspected cross-contamination and a sequencing artifact. In a later analysis, a clonal expansion index for each public chain was calculated from normalized within-repertoire ranks of inferred template counts. In a later analysis, generation probabilities were computed with a VDJ recombination model fitted to out-of-frame rearrangements, and the resulting probabilities were checked against IGoR. In a later analysis, hypergeometric tests were used to score TCR-TCR, TCR-HLA and TCR-CMV co-occurrence, with a repertoire-size bias correction applied to TCR pairs. In a later analysis, false discovery rates were estimated by permuting HLA or CMV assignments 20 times. In a later analysis, co-occurring TCRs were grouped using DBSCAN, and TCRdist sequence similarity was added for clustering within HLA-allele-positive subsets. Repertoires with fewer than 30,000 or more than 120,000 public chains were left out of co-occurrence clustering, as were about 5 repertoires with anomalous nucleotide sharing. What TCRdb holds here is the immuneACCESS table cut down to in-frame rearrangements. Part of the clones is not present; checked against another copy, under half of the missing clones reflect an unresolved V gene, and the others are unexplained. V and J calls plus clone size are reproduced from that table; the DNA served to infer D and trimming. For this sample there are 210,000 or so clones; over 70% appear just once. The ten largest clones represent around 2.8% of the sample.

CDR1 and CDR2 are drawn from the germline V gene: MDHEN, SYDVKM. The CDR3 numbers 16 residues from cysteine through phenylalanine. Left in the record is the CDR3 DNA by itself, 48 bases read in frame from the first base. The trim is 5 bases for V and 0 bases for J, with a gap of 16 bases between the germline ends. The sequenced sample was PBMCs. The rearranged segments are TRBV28 and TRBJ1-2; the D gene cannot be named for sure. The receptor comes from an older woman in good health and CMV-seropositive. The CDR3 region has the sequence CASSPGGIPPNYGYTF. At the DNA level, the sequence is TGTGCCAGCAGTCCTGGCGGGATTCCTCCTAACTATGGCTACACCTTC.